This is a list of T cell receptor beta chains from one sample in a study of OX40 agonist ivuxolimab in advanced cancers. Using immunoSEQ multiplex PCR, the repertoire was profiled, and TCRdb retains in-frame clones only, with some absent. This sample has over 150,000 clones, with under 95% found just once. This sample comprised CD4+ or CD8+ T cells sorted from blood, obtained in a trial of the OX40 agonist ivuxolimab. These receptor sequences come from an adult with an advanced solid tumor such as melanoma, head and neck, liver or kidney cancer. Each CDR3 is given with its conserved first and last residue.

J: TRBJ1-1; V: TRBV7-9; CDR3: CASRIQSGMNTEAFF
J: TRBJ2-1; V: TRBV9; CDR3: CASSVGPSGRRYEQFF
J: TRBJ1-3; V: TRBV28; CDR3: CASSLDRVGNTIYF
J: TRBJ1-3; V: TRBV2; CDR3: CASSAFGISGNTIYF
J: TRBJ1-2; V: TRBV7-8; CDR3: CASSLAIDKGQEGYTF
J: TRBJ2-7; V: TRBV6-5; CDR3: CASSFAGGEQYF
J: TRBJ2-3; V: TRBV9; CDR3: CASSVGQGGRRTDTQYF
J: TRBJ2-3; V: TRBV5-1; CDR3: CASSLGTRWTDTQYF
J: TRBJ1-1; V: TRBV7-2; CDR3: CASSVGQGAGEAFF
J: TRBJ1-1; V: TRBV28; CDR3: CASSLRAGGWTEAFF
J: TRBJ1-2; V: TRBV2; CDR3: CASSVDRGDGYTF
J: TRBJ1-2; V: TRBV7-2; CDR3: CASSATGTVPDYTF
J: TRBJ1-6; V: TRBV6-1; CDR3: CASMLLAKNSPLHF
J: TRBJ2-7; V: TRBV19; CDR3: CASSTFGTGLPTQYF
J: TRBJ2-7; V: TRBV10-3; CDR3: CAISLSGAGEQYF
J: TRBJ2-2; V: TRBV6-5; CDR3: CASSLQGARGELFF
J: TRBJ1-1; V: TRBV7-2; CDR3: CASSLDAGNTEAFF
J: TRBJ2-1; V: TRBV28; CDR3: CASSLRRGRTSGFNYNEQFF
J: TRBJ2-2; V: TRBV5-1; CDR3: CASSLVDQNTGELFF
J: TRBJ2-7; V: TRBV7-2; CDR3: CASSPRSGRSGEQYF
J: TRBJ2-1; V: TRBV18; CDR3: CASSPTSSGAYNEQFF
J: TRBJ2-3; V: TRBV7-2; CDR3: CASTKPTGTDTQYF
J: TRBJ2-7; V: TRBV19; CDR3: CASSPAGTHYEQYF
J: TRBJ1-4; V: TRBV25-1; CDR3: CASARQSPLSNEKLFF
J: TRBJ2-7; V: TRBV5-4; CDR3: CASSPSGRYEQYF
J: TRBJ2-3; V: TRBV5-1; CDR3: CASSKTGRADTQYF
J: TRBJ2-7; V: TRBV7-2; CDR3: CASSVDFLGQYF
J: TRBJ2-3; V: TRBV4-3; CDR3: CASSRGGSITSTDTQYF
J: .; V: TRBV5-1; CDR3: CASSLETSDTYEQYF
J: TRBJ1-3; V: TRBV7-8; CDR3: CASSLDLQGGNTIYF
J: TRBJ2-5; V: TRBV11-2; CDR3: CASTQSGGAGETQYF
J: TRBJ2-3; V: TRBV4-3; CDR3: CASSQGQGGDTQYF
J: TRBJ2-3; V: TRBV5-5; CDR3: CASSFTITDTQYF
J: TRBJ2-4; V: TRBV7-9; CDR3: CASSLQGNIQYF
J: TRBJ2-3; V: TRBV5-4; CDR3: CASSLVLDTQYF
J: TRBJ2-2; V: TRBV7-9; CDR3: CASSLGREHGGELFF
J: TRBJ1-1; V: TRBV19; CDR3: CASKDRKNTEAFF
J: TRBJ1-1; V: TRBV6-5; CDR3: CASRFSERTEAFF
J: TRBJ2-7; V: TRBV5-1; CDR3: CASSLSQSYEQYF
J: TRBJ2-3; V: TRBV4-2; CDR3: CASSQGLADGDTQYF
J: TRBJ2-1; V: TRBV28; CDR3: CASSNAREQFF
J: TRBJ1-4; V: TRBV7-2; CDR3: CASSFNGAKSEKLFF
J: TRBJ2-7; V: TRBV30; CDR3: CAWTRTAPEQYF
J: TRBJ1-2; V: TRBV28; CDR3: CAIQGAGETNYGYTF
J: TRBJ1-2; V: TRBV9; CDR3: CASSAQLQGYGYTF
J: TRBJ1-5; V: TRBV5-5; CDR3: CASSLGSFNQPQHF
J: TRBJ2-3; V: TRBV7-3; CDR3: CASSSGTSGGTDTQYF
J: TRBJ1-4; V: TRBV7-2; CDR3: CASSLDVSNEKLFF
J: TRBJ1-2; V: TRBV19; CDR3: CASSMDGNYGYTF
J: TRBJ1-5; V: TRBV19; CDR3: CASRDRSAGYNQPQHF
J: TRBJ2-3; V: TRBV6-5; CDR3: CASSLTGLVADTQYF
J: TRBJ2-3; V: TRBV29-1; CDR3: CSVESRGSADTQYF
J: TRBJ1-1; V: TRBV5-1; CDR3: CASSPLGGVTEAFF